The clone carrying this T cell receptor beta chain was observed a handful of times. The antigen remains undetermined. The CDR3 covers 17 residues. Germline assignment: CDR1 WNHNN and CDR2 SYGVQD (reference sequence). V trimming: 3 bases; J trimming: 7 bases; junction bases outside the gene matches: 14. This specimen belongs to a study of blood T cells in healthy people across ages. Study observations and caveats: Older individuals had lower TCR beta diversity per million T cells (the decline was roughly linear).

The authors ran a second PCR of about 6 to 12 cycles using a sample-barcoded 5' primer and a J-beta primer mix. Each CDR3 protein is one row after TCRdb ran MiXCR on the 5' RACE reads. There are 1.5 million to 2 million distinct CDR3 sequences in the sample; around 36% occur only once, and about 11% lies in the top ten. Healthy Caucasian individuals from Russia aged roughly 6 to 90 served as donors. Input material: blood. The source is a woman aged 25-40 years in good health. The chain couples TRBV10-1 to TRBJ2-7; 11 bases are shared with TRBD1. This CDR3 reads CASSDPGTGGMFEEQYF. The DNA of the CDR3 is TGCGCCAGCAGTGACCCCGGGACAGGGGGGATGTTTGAGGAGCAGTACTTC.